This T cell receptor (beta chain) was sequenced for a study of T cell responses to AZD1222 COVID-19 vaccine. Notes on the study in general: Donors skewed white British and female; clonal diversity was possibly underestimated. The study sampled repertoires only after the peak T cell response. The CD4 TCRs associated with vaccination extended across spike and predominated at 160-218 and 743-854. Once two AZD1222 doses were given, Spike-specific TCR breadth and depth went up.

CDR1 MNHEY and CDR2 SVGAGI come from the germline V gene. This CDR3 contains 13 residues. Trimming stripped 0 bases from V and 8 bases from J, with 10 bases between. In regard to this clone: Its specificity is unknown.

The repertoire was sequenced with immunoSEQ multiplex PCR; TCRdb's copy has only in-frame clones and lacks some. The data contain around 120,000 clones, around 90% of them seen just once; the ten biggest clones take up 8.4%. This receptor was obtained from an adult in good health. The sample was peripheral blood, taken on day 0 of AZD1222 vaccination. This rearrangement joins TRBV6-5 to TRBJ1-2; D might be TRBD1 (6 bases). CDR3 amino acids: CASSYSYRVGYTF. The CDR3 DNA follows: TGTGCCAGCAGTTACTCTTACAGGGTGGGCTACACCTTC.